This T cell receptor (beta chain) was identified in a study of blood T cell repertoires in COVID-19 (dated by TCRdb to 2020 to 2021). About the investigation overall: Samples covering the acute and convalescent phases of COVID-19 were provided by collaborators in the United States, Italy and Spain. The material from the prospective study consisted of cDNA or gDNA derived from T cells, B-cell-depleted T cells, or PBMCs. Deeply sampled blood TCRbeta repertoires from subjects exposed to, actively infected with, or recovered from COVID-19 were included in the dataset. The repertoires were made available in a free public database intended to serve as a resource for research on the immune response to SARS-CoV-2. The samples were drawn from the first 160 participants of the ongoing ImmuneRACE study and from 1,200 or so subjects provided by 6 global collaborators. Sample metadata almost always included a de-identified subject ID, COVID-19 status, age in years and sex. Where HLA class I and class II types were available, the types were taken from metadata supplied by the sample provider, not from assay-based typing.

Participants in the prospective study were enrolled through a virtual design, were aged roughly 18 to 100 years, and lived in roughly 26 United States geographic areas. In the prospective study, participants were assigned to cohorts based on the clinical history participants reported in a screening survey and a study questionnaire. For ImmuneRACE Cohort 3, a participant was defined as recovered based on two consecutive negative NP/OP PCR tests, clearance by a healthcare professional, or resolution of symptoms. In the prospective study, whole blood, serum and a nasopharyngeal or oropharyngeal swab were collected from each participant by mobile phlebotomists. Additional blood draws and questionnaires over an approximately two-month period could optionally be provided by prospective study participants. Before DNA extraction, blood samples from the prospective study were shipped at room temperature or frozen.

Results and caveats for the whole study, not just this receptor: The quantity of clinical and demographic metadata differed by source and by participant and was supplied without curation.

In the case of this clone: This receptor's antigen is unknown. Base-call qualities are not available, and no considerably larger clone is one nucleotide away.

TCRbeta CDR3 regions were amplified from genomic DNA using the immunoSEQ Assay, a bias-controlled multiplex PCR. From the authors' description of their analysis: Within the assay, amplification of reference gene primers was used to estimate how many nucleated cells each sample contained. To quantify the absolute abundance of each unique TCRbeta CDR3 rearrangement, sequence reads were collapsed and filtered. Productive Simpson clonality was computed per sample as the square root of Simpson's diversity index over productive rearrangements. Drawn from immuneACCESS, this table holds only the in-frame rearrangements with V and J called that TCRdb kept. Clones are partly lost; checked studies trace under half to an unresolved V gene and leave the rest unexplained. Clonal size and the V and J genes are those of that table, whereas D and trimming came from the DNA. The sample data list approximately 220,000 clones, and about 87% of these were observed just once. Roughly 2.7% of the sample goes to the ten largest clones.

The CDR3 starts with the cysteine, ends with the phenylalanine, and has 16 residues. Of all the DNA, just the CDR3 is kept, 48 bases in frame from base 1. Relative to germline, V is missing 5 bases and J is missing 0 bases, with 6 bases of the junction outside any gene match. The germline V gene specifies SGHAT as CDR1 and FQNNGV as CDR2. The clonotype was recovered from a woman between 25 and 40 years old who had recovered from COVID-19. The chain couples TRBV11-2 to TRBJ1-2, with 10 junctional bases fitting TRBD1. Specimen: PBMCs or T cells enriched from blood (not recorded which). The CDR3 corresponds to CASSPSGQGANYGYTF. The DNA sequence reads TGTGCCAGCAGCCCAAGTGGACAGGGGGCTAACTATGGCTACACCTTC.